One sample yielded the 31 T cell receptor beta chains listed below, sequenced in a study of blood T cell repertoires in COVID-19. Using immunoSEQ multiplex PCR, the repertoire was profiled, and TCRdb retains in-frame clones only, with some absent. The sample carries some 140,000 clones, about 88% recorded once. Input material: peripheral blood. Source of these receptors: a woman of 80 years or more with acute or convalescent COVID-19.

Only a few counts were recorded for this clone. The chain is built from TRBV6-2 or TRBV6-3 and TRBJ1-1, with a weak D call TRBD1 (5 bases). Looked up from germline, CDR1 is MNHEY and CDR2 is SVGEGT. This CDR3 comprises 17 residues. V was pared by 4 bases and J by 1 base, with 19 bases between. CDR3 coding DNA: TGTGCCAGCAGTTTAATAGCAGGGTTCCCAACGAACACTGAAGCTTTCTTT. Amino acids: CASSLIAGFPTNTEAFF.

The genes are TRBV6-2 or TRBV6-3 and TRBJ2-1; possibly TRBD2 for D (7 bases). The CDR3 is 16 amino acids. V lost 0 bases, J lost 10 bases, and 19 bases lay in between. Germline loops: CDR1 MNHEY, CDR2 SVGEGT. CDR3 in amino acids: CASSYSMGSGGREQFF. DNA of the CDR3: TGTGCCAGCAGTTACTCGATGGGCTCGGGGGGCAGAGAGCAGTTCTTC.

The genes are TRBV7-8 and TRBJ1-2, with 7 bases matching TRBD1. This CDR3 comprises 13 residues. Trimming took 2 bases from V and 13 from J; bases not matched to a gene: 10. Germline V gives CDR1 SGHVS, CDR2 FQNEAQ. This CDR3 reads CASSLTVTGPGTF. CDR3 nucleotides: TGTGCCAGCAGCTTAACCGTGACAGGGCCGGGCACCTTC. Together with reference TRBV7-8 and TRBJ1-2, the CDR3 gives the full variable domain: GAGVSQSPRYKVAKRGQDVALRCDPISGHVSLFWYQQALGQGPEFLTYFQNEAQLDKSGLPSDRFFAERPEGSVSTLKIQRTQQEDSAVYLCASSLTVTGPGTFGSGTRLTVV.

This clone was picked up a small number of times. V is TRBV4-1 and J is TRBJ1-2; a possible D gene is TRBD1 (6 bases). The germline CDR1 and CDR2 sequences are MGHRA and YSYEKL. V shed 6 bases and J shed 6 bases, with 23 bases lying between them. The CDR3 runs 16 residues. This CDR3 is CASRAGVFGGRDGYTF. The CDR3 DNA follows: TGCGCCAGCAGGGCTGGGGTATTCGGGGGGCGCGATGGCTACACCTTC.

This clone was counted a few times. The V and J genes are TRBV7-2 and TRBJ2-1; a possible D gene is TRBD2 (5 bases). Trimming left V 5 bases short and J 4 bases short, with 15 bases between. Germline V gives CDR1 SGHTA, CDR2 FQGNSA. The CDR3 is 15 amino acids. The CDR3 loop is CASSPEVEVYNEQFF. The CDR3, as DNA: TGTGCCAGCAGCCCCGAGGTGGAGGTGTACAATGAGCAGTTCTTC.

The chain combines TRBV10-2 with TRBJ2-7, with D maybe TRBD1 (5 bases). Trimming cost V 4 bases and J 0 bases, with 16 bases left between them. In germline, CDR1 is WSHSY, CDR2 SAAADI. The CDR3 runs 16 residues. The CDR3 DNA is TGCGCCAGCAGTGGGATAAGCGTAGGGGACTCCTACGAGCAGTACTTC. Residues: CASSGISVGDSYEQYF.

This clone was detected only a few times. The chain couples TRBV11-2 to TRBJ1-6; maybe TRBD1 (5 bases). Trimming pared 0 bases from V and 11 bases from J, leaving 17 bases between. Germline values: CDR1 SGHAT, CDR2 FQNNGV. This CDR3 is built from 16 residues. Written as DNA, the CDR3 is TGTGCCAGCAGCTTAGATATGTCCGGGGGTGGGACACCCCTCCACTTT. Its protein is CASSLDMSGGGTPLHF. Complete variable domain (other parts from reference TRBV11-2 and TRBJ1-6): EAGVAQSPRYKIIEKRQSVAFWCNPISGHATLYWYQQILGQGPKLLIQFQNNGVVDDSQLPKDRFSAERLKGVDSTLKIQPAKLEDSAVYLCASSLDMSGGGTPLHFGNGTRLTVT.

This sequence joins TRBV2 and TRBJ2-5; 9 bases match TRBD2. V shed 7 bases, J shed 1 base, and the junction held 4 bases outside the gene matches. This CDR3 is 14 amino acids long. CDR1 and CDR2 from the germline V gene are SNHLY and FYNNEI. As DNA, the CDR3 is TGTGCCAGCAAGCTAGCGGGATTCCAAGAGACCCAGTACTTC. Translation gives CASKLAGFQETQYF.

This clone was recorded once. V gene TRBV3-1 (or the pseudogene TRBV3-2) combines with J gene TRBJ2-1; 11 nucleotides align to TRBD2. The CDR3 loop spans 15 amino acids. The V segment lost 3 bases and the J segment 4 bases; nucleotides outside the gene matches: 2. CDR1 LGHDT and CDR2 YNNKEL come from the germline V gene (reference sequence). The CDR3: CASSHSGGGYNEQFF. Written as DNA, the CDR3 is TGTGCCAGCAGCCATAGCGGGGGGGGATACAATGAGCAGTTCTTC.

The chain joins TRBV2 to TRBJ2-5; 9 bases are shared with TRBD2. Per germline, CDR1 SNHLY and CDR2 FYNNEI. The CDR3 contains 15 residues. V shed 0 bases, J shed 4 bases, and the junction held 3 bases outside the gene matches. CDR3 protein: CASSEAMTSGETQYF. The DNA for the CDR3 is TGTGCCAGCAGTGAAGCGATGACTAGCGGAGAGACCCAGTACTTC.

This chain connects TRBV20-1 to TRBJ1-1; D call uncertain. V lost 2 bases and J 2 bases, leaving 3 bases between the germline ends. The CDR3 covers 11 residues. Germline V gives CDR1 DFQATT, CDR2 SNEGSKA (reference sequence). CDR3 sequence: CSARYNTEAFF. The CDR3 coding sequence is TGCAGTGCTAGATATAACACTGAAGCTTTCTTT.

The rearrangement uses TRBV5-1 and TRBJ2-1, with 11 nucleotides matching TRBD2. CDR1 is SGHRS and CDR2 is YFSETQ in the germline V gene. The CDR3 contains 15 residues. V dropped 5 bases and J dropped 14; count of bases not matched to a gene: 15. The CDR3 bases are TGCGCCAGCAGACAGACTAGCGGGGAACAGGTTTGGGAGTTCTTC. Protein: CASRQTSGEQVWEFF.

The chain uses TRBV11-2 and TRBJ1-6; no clear D. The germline V and J ends were trimmed by 0 bases and 7 bases, with 10 bases remaining between them. CDR3 length equals 15 residues. Per the germline V gene, CDR1 is SGHAT and CDR2 is FQNNGV. CDR3 in DNA: TGTGCCAGCAGCTTAGAAAAACAGCCAAATTCACCCCTCCACTTT. Protein product: CASSLEKQPNSPLHF.

V is TRBV2 and J is TRBJ2-1, with D unclear. Trimming removed 7 bases at V and 6 bases at J, with 13 bases between. The CDR3 totals 13 residues. Germline V CDR1 and CDR2: SNHLY, FYNNEI. The CDR3 nucleotides are TGTGCCAGCACCCACCGAATTAGCAATGAGCAGTTCTTC. Its translation: CASTHRISNEQFF.

The chain combines TRBV4-1 with TRBJ1-2; TRBD1 matches 7 bases. Losses at the gene ends were 4 bases for V and 3 bases for J; bases not matched to a gene: 14. Per germline, CDR1 MGHRA and CDR2 YSYEKL. CDR3 length: 17 amino acids. The CDR3 sequence: CASSPRRDSRDHYGYTF. CDR3 nucleotides: TGCGCCAGCAGCCCCCGGCGGGACAGCCGGGACCACTATGGCTACACCTTC.

CDR3 region: CARGNRDRYNEQFF. Written as DNA, the CDR3 is TGTGCCAGGGGGAACCGGGACAGGTACAATGAGCAGTTCTTC. The rearrangement uses TRBV2 and TRBJ2-1, with TRBD1 matching over 8 bases. V shed 9 bases and J 4 bases; nucleotides not matched to a gene: 8. This CDR3 region has 14 residues. Germline CDR1 is SNHLY and CDR2 is FYNNEI.

V and J are TRBV5-1 and TRBJ2-1; unclear D gene. The CDR3 runs to 13 residues. CDR1 is SGHRS and CDR2 is YFSETQ in the germline V gene. Deletions cut 5 bases from V and 9 bases from J, with 15 bases between. The chain's CDR3 is CASSPVLPGEQFF. Written as DNA, the CDR3 is TGCGCCAGCAGTCCCGTCCTACCCGGTGAGCAGTTCTTC.

The chain is built from TRBV7-9 and TRBJ2-6; TRBD1 matches 8 bases. The germline gives CDR1 SEHNR, CDR2 FQNEAQ (reference sequence). This CDR3 contains 18 residues. J was trimmed by 2 bases and V by 5 bases; bases with no gene match: 11. Here the CDR3 reads CASSHKAGGVAGANVLTF. CDR3 sequence (DNA): TGTGCCAGCAGCCACAAGGCAGGGGGCGTAGCTGGGGCCAACGTCCTGACTTTC.

This chain links TRBV10-3 with TRBJ2-7; D may be TRBD1 (6 bases). The CDR3 spans 17 residues. Trimming removed 2 bases from V and 7 bases from J, with 24 bases in between. The germline V gene encodes CDR1 ENHRY and CDR2 SYGVKD. The CDR3: CAISEGGGGRGSPEQYF. CDR3 DNA: TGTGCCATCAGTGAGGGAGGTGGGGGCAGGGGATCGCCAGAGCAGTACTTC.

CDR3 residues: CASSFLDRSYEQYF. CDR3 DNA sequence: TGCGCCAGCAGCTTCCTGGACAGGTCCTACGAGCAGTACTTC. The rearrangement links TRBV5-1 to TRBJ2-7; 7 nucleotides agree with TRBD1. Germline V gives CDR1 SGHRS, CDR2 YFSETQ. The CDR3 length is 14 residues. J gave up 1 base and V 2 bases, and 3 bases lay outside the gene matches.

This chain connects TRBV10-1 to TRBJ2-5; D might be TRBD2 (5 bases). Germline CDR1 is WNHNN and CDR2 is SYGVQD (reference sequence). The V end was cut by 5 bases, the J end by 5 bases, with 15 bases between. This CDR3 contains 14 residues. In DNA form, the CDR3 reads TGCGCCAGCAGTCCGGGTCCAAGAGGGGAGACCCAGTACTTC. Translating gives CASSPGPRGETQYF.

The sample holds a few counts of this clone. V usage is TRBV2 and J usage is TRBJ2-3, with 9 bases lining up with TRBD2. The germline gives CDR1 SNHLY, CDR2 FYNNEI. This CDR3 is 18 amino acids long. V shed 1 base, J shed 7 bases, and the junction held 15 bases outside the gene matches. CDR3 loop: CASSEDARGGRAGNTQYF. CDR3 DNA sequence: TGTGCCAGCAGTGAAGACGCCCGAGGCGGGAGGGCCGGGAATACGCAGTATTTT.

Comments on this clone: The junction departs from germline at one end; a sequencing error may be responsible. This chain links TRBV11-2 with TRBJ1-2, with 9 nucleotides matching TRBD1. Germline CDR1 reads SGHAT; CDR2 reads FQNNGV. The CDR3 length is 14 residues. The DNA for the CDR3 is TGTGCCACCAGCCCGCGGACAGGGGAATATGGCTACACCTTC. It specifies CATSPRTGEYGYTF.

This clone was observed a few times. The J gene is TRBJ1-1, the V gene TRBV4-3; D unresolved. This CDR3 region has 14 residues. Trimming stripped 5 bases from V and 1 base from J, with 11 bases between. The germline gives CDR1 LGHNA, CDR2 YSLEER. The CDR3 sequence is CASSFQRRNTEAFF. The CDR3 coding sequence is TGCGCCAGCAGCTTCCAAAGGAGGAACACTGAAGCTTTCTTT.

V is TRBV6-6 and J is TRBJ2-6; D might be TRBD1 (6 bases). The CDR3 is made up of 16 amino acids. Trimming removed 0 bases from V and 1 base from J, with 7 bases in between. Germline V gives CDR1 MNHNY, CDR2 SVGAGI (reference sequence). CDR3 in amino acids: CASSYSRGSGANVLTF. CDR3 nucleotide sequence: TGTGCCAGCAGTTACTCGAGGGGGTCTGGGGCCAACGTCCTGACTTTC.

V is TRBV6-5 and J is TRBJ1-5; 9 positions agree with TRBD1. Germline V gene sequence: CDR1 MNHEY, CDR2 SVGAGI. This CDR3 is 15 amino acids long. J lost 5 bases, V lost 5 bases, and 7 bases had no gene match. The CDR3 protein is CASSPGQGLYQPQHF. Written as DNA, the CDR3 is TGTGCCAGCAGTCCGGGACAGGGACTCTATCAGCCCCAGCATTTT.

The chain recombines TRBV9 with TRBJ1-6, with D perhaps TRBD1 (5 bases). Trimming took 4 bases from V and 7 from J, leaving 15 bases between them. CDR3 length: 15 residues. Germline CDR1 SGDLS, CDR2 YYNGEE. In DNA, the CDR3 is TGTGCCAGCAGCACGGACACCCATTCCAATTCACCCCTCCACTTT. Its translation is CASSTDTHSNSPLHF.

This clone has a single count. This chain connects TRBV30 to TRBJ1-2; TRBD1 agrees at 11 bases. CDR3 size: 15 residues. Losses at the gene ends were 0 bases for V and 7 bases for J; bases not matched to a gene: 7. Germline-derived CDR1 and CDR2 are GTSNPN and SVGIG (reference sequence). The CDR3 reads CAWSVGQGAWVGYTF. The CDR3 DNA reads as TGTGCCTGGAGTGTCGGACAGGGGGCATGGGTTGGCTACACCTTC.

This clone came up once. This sequence joins TRBV2 and TRBJ2-1, with TRBD1 matching over 7 bases. The V gene end was trimmed by 2 bases and the J gene end by 4 bases; junction bases not matched to a gene: 8. From germline, CDR1 is SNHLY and CDR2 FYNNEI. The CDR3 sequence is 16 residues long. CDR3 nucleotides: TGTGCCAGCAGTGAACAGGCCAGGGGGTCGTACAATGAGCAGTTCTTC. Translating gives CASSEQARGSYNEQFF.

CDR3 coding DNA: TGTGCCAGTAGAACCATGGGAGGGTTAGGAGGGGAGCTGTTTTTT. This codes for CASRTMGGLGGELFF. This sequence joins TRBV19 and TRBJ2-2, with TRBD2 matching 7 bases. V lost 6 bases, J lost 8 bases, and 12 bases stayed unmatched. Germline CDR1 and CDR2: LNHDA and SQIVND (reference sequence). This CDR3 comprises 15 residues.

The chain employs TRBV10-2 and TRBJ1-5; perhaps TRBD1 as D (5 bases). This CDR3 spans 16 amino acids. Trimming stripped 2 bases from V and 0 bases from J, with 11 bases between. Germline values: CDR1 WSHSY, CDR2 SAAADI. CDR3: CASSETGSYSNQPQHF. The CDR3 DNA reads TGCGCCAGCAGTGAGACAGGCTCCTATAGCAATCAGCCCCAGCATTTT.